The 15 T cell receptor beta chains presented below share a single source sample, sequenced in a study of regulatory dendritic cells for organ transplantation. CFSE-labeled sorted T cells met regulatory or mature dendritic cells for 4 to 6 days. These TCRs' antigens remain unknown. Only in-frame clones appear in the TCRdb table, and some are missing; sequencing was by immunoSEQ multiplex PCR. The sample carries around 11,000 clones, about 71% recorded once. The sample comprised naive CD4+ T cells from blood cultured with dendritic cells. Subset noted: CD45RA+ naive T cells. The source of these receptors is a human donor in good health.

V is TRBV7-2 and J is TRBJ2-7; 7 nucleotides match TRBD1. The CDR3 consists of 14 residues. CDR1 and CDR2 from the germline V gene are SGHTA and FQGNSA. Trimming took 5 bases from V and 2 from J; bases not matched to a gene: 6. Here the CDR3 DNA reads TGTGCCAGCAGCACAGGGGTCCCCCCCTACGAGCAGTACTTC. Translation: CASSTGVPPYEQYF.

The chain joins TRBV18 to TRBJ2-7, with no clear D. The V end was cut by 0 bases, the J end by 3 bases, with 6 bases between. Germline V CDR1 and CDR2: KGHSH, LQKENI. There are 13 residues in the CDR3. The CDR3 nucleotides read TGTGCCAGCTCACCACCTTCTAGCTACGAGCAGTACTTC. Translating gives CASSPPSSYEQYF.

This sequence joins TRBV5-1 and TRBJ1-1, with 7 bases matching TRBD1. The junction had 14 bases not matched to a gene; V was cut back by 3 bases and J by 6 bases. CDR1 and CDR2 (germline): SGHRS, YFSETQ. The CDR3 is made up of 16 amino acids. As DNA, the CDR3 is TGCGCCAGCAGCTCTCAAACAGGGGTGTCTAGGGCTGAAGCTTTCTTT. It encodes CASSSQTGVSRAEAFF.

CDR3 in DNA: TGTGCCAGCAGTACCTACAGGGATAACTATGGCTACACCTTC. It specifies CASSTYRDNYGYTF. V usage is TRBV27 and J usage is TRBJ1-2, with D possibly TRBD1 on 6 matching bases. Deletions cut 5 bases from V and 1 base from J, with 11 bases between. The CDR3 runs to 14 residues. Germline CDR1 MNHEY, CDR2 SMNVEV (reference sequence).

The rearrangement joins TRBV5-1 to TRBJ2-5, with a tentative D call TRBD2 (6 bases). Germline V CDR1 and CDR2: SGHRS, YFSETQ. Trimming shortened V by 7 bases and J by 1 base, and 11 bases separated the two germline ends. The CDR3 loop spans 13 amino acids. The CDR3 protein is CASRRGIQETQYF. In DNA, the CDR3 is TGCGCCAGCCGCCGGGGGATCCAAGAGACCCAGTACTTC.

The genes are TRBV11-2 and TRBJ2-7; 7 positions agree with TRBD1. This CDR3 is 16 amino acids long. With V trimmed by 3 bases and J by 2 bases, 10 bases remained unmatched. CDR1 and CDR2 from the germline V gene are SGHAT and FQNNGV. CDR3 loop: CASSFRSRGTPYEQYF. The CDR3 nucleotides are TGTGCCAGCAGCTTTAGGTCCAGGGGGACCCCCTACGAGCAGTACTTC. The full variable domain, completed using reference TRBV11-2 and TRBJ2-7, is EAGVAQSPRYKIIEKRQSVAFWCNPISGHATLYWYQQILGQGPKLLIQFQNNGVVDDSQLPKDRFSAERLKGVDSTLKIQPAKLEDSAVYLCASSFRSRGTPYEQYFGPGTRLTVT.

The chain links TRBV29-1 to TRBJ1-2, with a weak D call TRBD1 (5 bases). There are 12 residues in the CDR3. Germline lookup yields CDR1 SQVTM and CDR2 ANQGSEA. V lost 7 bases to trimming and J lost 8 bases, with 17 bases between them. The CDR3 loop is CSARGLPEGYTF. The CDR3 nucleotides read TGCAGCGCAAGGGGACTCCCGGAAGGCTACACCTTC. The full variable domain, completed using reference TRBV29-1 and TRBJ1-2, is SAVISQKPSRDICQRGTSLTIQCQVDSQVTMMFWYRQQPGQSLTLIATANQGSEATYESGFVIDKFPISRPNLTFSTLTVSNMSPEDSSIYLCSARGLPEGYTFGSGTRLTVV.

The rearrangement uses TRBV14 and TRBJ2-5, with 7 bases lining up with TRBD1. The last part of the DNA fits TRBJ2-7 better; the J call may be wrong. This CDR3 spans 16 amino acids. CDR1 is SGHDN and CDR2 is FVKESK in the germline V gene. This chain's CDR3 is CASSQEATGFRYEQYF. Here the CDR3 DNA reads TGTGCCAGCAGCCAAGAAGCGACAGGGTTTCGCTACGAGCAGTACTTC.

The rearrangement joins TRBV5-4 to TRBJ1-2; 7 bases align to TRBD1. The CDR3 is 13 residues long. The V gene end was trimmed by 0 bases and the J gene end by 5 bases; junction bases not matched to a gene: 1. Germline V lookup: CDR1 SGHNT, CDR2 YYREEE (reference sequence). Here the CDR3 DNA reads TGTGCCAGCAGCTTGGAACAGGGGTATGGCTACACCTTC. Translated: CASSLEQGYGYTF.

V and J are TRBV4-1 and TRBJ1-5; 8 nucleotides line up with TRBD1. Trimming at V came to 3 bases and at J to 2 bases, leaving 9 bases not matched to a gene. This CDR3 is built from 17 residues. The V gene's germline CDR1 is MGHRA and CDR2 YSYEKL. CDR3 in DNA: TGCGCCAGCAGCCACCTATCGACAGGGGAGGGCAATCAGCCCCAGCATTTT. Amino acid sequence: CASSHLSTGEGNQPQHF.

This sequence joins TRBV5-1 and TRBJ2-5; D may be TRBD2 (5 bases). The CDR3 is 14 residues long. Trimming cost V 3 bases and J 5 bases, with 14 bases left between them. Looked up from germline, CDR1 is SGHRS and CDR2 is YFSETQ. The CDR3 region has the DNA TGCGCCAGCAGCTCCCGGCCCCCTAGCGAGACCCAGTACTTC. Its translation: CASSSRPPSETQYF.

V usage is TRBV9 and J usage is TRBJ2-1; 12 bases are shared with TRBD2. Trimming removed 3 bases from V and 0 bases from J; junction bases left unmatched: 4. Looked up from germline, CDR1 is SGDLS and CDR2 is YYNGEE. The CDR3 loop spans 17 amino acids. CDR3 nucleotides: TGTGCCAGCAGCGAACTAGCGGGGGGATTCTCCTACAATGAGCAGTTCTTC. It specifies CASSELAGGFSYNEQFF.

J is TRBJ2-3 and V is TRBV5-5; D perhaps matches TRBD1 (6 bases). The CDR3 loop spans 13 amino acids. V was cut by 2 bases and J by 5 bases, with 9 bases left in between. Germline values: CDR1 SGHKS, CDR2 YYEKEE (reference sequence). CDR3 sequence: CASSFKGGDTQYF. CDR3 bases: TGTGCCAGCAGCTTTAAAGGGGGAGATACGCAGTATTTT.

The rearrangement uses TRBV6-6 and TRBJ1-3, with D perhaps matching TRBD1 (5 bases). Germline V gene data show CDR1 as MNHNY and CDR2 as SVGAGI (reference sequence). V was shortened by 6 bases and J by 1 base, with 10 bases between the two germline ends. The CDR3 is made up of 14 amino acids. The chain's CDR3 is CASRDTLSGNTIYF. As DNA, the CDR3 is TGTGCCAGCAGGGACACTTTATCTGGAAACACCATATATTTT.

The V call is TRBV2, the J call TRBJ1-4, with D unclear. The V end was cut by 3 bases, the J end by 11 bases, with 13 bases between. Germline loops: CDR1 SNHLY, CDR2 FYNNEI. The CDR3 runs 13 residues. The DNA for the CDR3 is TGTGCCAGCAGTGACTTTCAGGTCGAGAAACTGTTTTTT. This translates into CASSDFQVEKLFF.